This T cell receptor beta chain came from a study of shared clonotypes between healthy human individuals. Overall study findings and caveats: Relative to their counterparts shared across all four donors, non-shared clonotypes exhibited diminished generation probabilities. Relative to memory subsets, naive subsets generally showed larger estimated richness.

The CDR3 totals 13 residues. The germline V gene encodes CDR1 LGHNA and CDR2 YSLEER. V lost 4 bases, J lost 5 bases, and 11 bases lay in between. The method was immunoSEQ multiplex PCR; TCRdb's version includes in-frame clones alone and lacks a portion of them. This table holds more than 2,000,000 clones, approximately 94% found once. In the CD4+ fraction, cells were divided into CD45RA+ naive and CD45RA-negative memory subsets. A word on this clone: Its antigen is as yet unknown.

The sequenced material came from naive CD4+ T cells sorted from blood. Subset: CD45RA+ positively selected. The sequence derives from a man aged 18 to 29 in good health. The chain joins TRBV4-3 to TRBJ2-5; no clear D. DNA of the CDR3: TGCGCCAGCAGCCGCGACCTGGCGGAGACCCAGTACTTC. The encoded protein is CASSRDLAETQYF.